This T cell receptor (beta chain) appears in the sequencing data of a study of low-dose radiotherapy and immunotherapy resistance in tumors. Overall study context: Intravenous ipilimumab 1 mg/kg every six weeks was given with nivolumab 240 mg every two weeks.

Patients deemed eligible presented with advanced solid tumors lacking tumor-infiltrating lymphocytes. The CDR3 loop spans 13 amino acids. With 1 base removed from V and 5 bases from J, the gap between germline ends came to 12 bases. Germline CDR1 SQVTM, CDR2 ANQGSEA. TRAV- and TRBV-specific primers were used for first-strand cDNA, which covered alpha and beta chains. The authors ran about 18 PCR cycles to amplify TCRs with a constant-region primer and V-primer adapter. TCRdb independently ran MiXCR on the reads; one entry per CDR3 protein. This table has over 9,000 distinct CDR3 sequences, 40% to 50% appearing once.

The source of this sequence is a human donor with advanced metastatic prostate, ovarian, gallbladder or colorectal cancer (not recorded which). This table probably holds off-target reads from a library built for another chain. This chain connects TRBV29-1 to TRBJ2-7; TRBD2 might be the D (6 bases). The CDR3 is CSVEGEGGDEQYF. CDR3 nucleotides: TGCAGCGTTGAAGGGGAAGGCGGGGACGAGCAGTACTTC.